This paragraph covers one T cell receptor (beta chain) sequence. The data were produced by immunoSEQ multiplex PCR, yet TCRdb's version contains in-frame clones alone and is incomplete. The repertoire has tens of thousands of clones, about 80% of them found once; the top ten carry under 2%. The source of the sample is a study of OX40 agonist ivuxolimab in advanced cancers. The sequenced sample was CD4+ or CD8+ T cells sorted from blood, obtained in a trial of the OX40 agonist ivuxolimab. The clonotype comes from an adult with an advanced solid tumor such as melanoma, head and neck, liver or kidney cancer.

The CDR3 region has the DNA TGTGCCAGCAGCAAGACAGGGTATATGGGTTCACCCCTCCACTTT. This sequence encodes CASSKTGYMGSPLHF. V gene TRBV28 combines with J gene TRBJ1-6; 7 bases fit TRBD1. This CDR3 has 15 amino acids. V dropped 6 bases and J dropped 9; count of bases not matched to a gene: 11. Looked up from germline, CDR1 is MDHEN and CDR2 is SYDVKM.